This T cell receptor beta chain emerged from a study of regulatory T cells in long-lasting Graves disease. About this clonotype: The CDR3 carries no conserved terminal phenylalanine or tryptophan, so it likely arises from a read error.

Building of the TCR beta libraries involved iRepertoire HTBI primers and Arm-PCR of CDR3 regions. Authors' methods: Sequenced samples collectively carried approximately 58 TRBV and 14 TRBJ segments. In TCRdb, the multiplex PCR reads were re-called with MiXCR into one record per CDR3 protein. TCRdb, not the authors, supplied the V and J calls. The sample yields 450,000 to 700,000 distinct CDR3 sequences, approximately 13% seen once. The time point: newly diagnosed GD, antithyroid drugs for less than 3 months. Extracted RNA from PBMCs served as the source of the TCR library. This sample also appeared in a second study, on T cells in Graves' hyperthyroidism and ophthalmopathy.

This TCR derives from a man aged 25 to 40 with Graves disease. This specimen was peripheral blood mononuclear cells (PBMCs), taken at new diagnosis, from a patient treated with antithyroid drugs.

Here the CDR3 reads CASSLFFAGGQETQYS. CDR3 DNA: TGTGCCAGCAGCTTATTTTTTGCGGGCGGCCAAGAGACCCAGTACTCC. The chain carries TRBV11-2 and TRBJ2-5, with a tentative D call TRBD2 (5 bases). V lost 2 bases and J lost 1, with 14 bases in between. Germline lookup yields CDR1 SGHAT and CDR2 FQNNGV. CDR3 length: 16 amino acids.